A single sample gave rise to the 16 T cell receptor beta chains below, sequenced in a study of cytomegalovirus exposure and HLA in healthy donors. The PCR employed 60 Vbeta primers together with 13 Jbeta primers. Method: immunoSEQ multiplex PCR; TCRdb's copy keeps in-frame clones and lacks some. The sample has about 120,000 clones, 75% to 85% seen once; the top ten hold approximately 1.8%. Sequenced: PBMCs. Receptors originate from a man between 40 and 49 years old in good health and CMV-seronegative.

The rearrangement uses TRBV4-1 and TRBJ2-7, with D perhaps matching TRBD1 (5 bases). Germline V gives CDR1 MGHRA, CDR2 YSYEKL. Between the trimmed V and J ends, which lost 3 bases and 4 bases, there was a span of 7 bases. This CDR3 has 12 residues. Here the CDR3 reads CASSHDRYEQYF. The CDR3 DNA reads as TGCGCCAGCAGCCATGACAGATACGAGCAGTACTTC.

The chain has TRBV10-3 and TRBJ1-1, with TRBD1 identical over 7 bases. The V gene's germline CDR1 is ENHRY and CDR2 SYGVKD. The CDR3 totals 15 residues. V shed 2 bases, J shed 1 base, and the junction held 4 bases outside the gene matches. CDR3 coding DNA: TGTGCCATCAGTGAGGGAAGGACAGGGAACACTGAAGCTTTCTTT. This codes for CAISEGRTGNTEAFF.

The V gene is TRBV7-2, the J gene TRBJ1-2; 7 bases align to TRBD1. Trimming cost V 2 bases and J 7 bases; bases outside gene matches: 13. This CDR3 region has 16 residues. Looked up from germline, CDR1 is SGHTA and CDR2 is FQGNSA. CDR3 sequence reads: CASSLLGTVTSTGYTF. Here the CDR3 DNA reads TGTGCCAGCAGCTTATTGGGGACAGTCACTAGTACTGGCTACACCTTC. The complete variable domain, with remaining parts taken from reference TRBV7-2 and TRBJ1-2, reads GAGVSQSPSNKVTEKGKDVELRCDPISGHTALYWYRQSLGQGLEFLIYFQGNSAPDKSGLPSDRFSAERTGGSVSTLTIQRTQQEDSAVYLCASSLLGTVTSTGYTFGSGTRLTVV.

This rearrangement joins TRBV7-9 to TRBJ1-2; the D is unclear. CDR3 size: 11 residues. V gave up 10 bases and J gave up 3 bases, with 9 bases separating them. CDR1 and CDR2 (germline): SEHNR, FQNEAQ (reference sequence). The CDR3 protein is CAIGVDYGYTF. The CDR3 DNA sequence: TGTGCCATTGGAGTGGACTATGGCTACACCTTC.

The chain carries TRBV18 and TRBJ2-7; 8 bases are shared with TRBD2. V lost 0 bases, J lost 4 bases, and 5 bases stayed unmatched. The CDR3 is 15 amino acids. Germline CDR1 reads KGHSH; CDR2 reads LQKENI. Here the CDR3 DNA reads TGTGCCAGCTCACCACCGGCGGCGGGAGGTTACGAGCAGTACTTC. Its protein is CASSPPAAGGYEQYF.

This clone was observed a few times. The chain carries TRBV19 and TRBJ1-1; D perhaps matches TRBD1 (6 bases). The CDR3 totals 15 residues. Germline CDR1 and CDR2: LNHDA and SQIVND (reference sequence). V was clipped by 4 bases and J by 4 bases, with 16 bases between them. The CDR3: CASSNEGVPPTEAFF. For the CDR3, the DNA is TGTGCCAGTAGTAACGAGGGGGTCCCTCCCACTGAAGCTTTCTTT. The full variable domain, with the rest looked up from reference TRBV19 and TRBJ1-1, is DGGITQSPKYLFRKEGQNVTLSCEQNLNHDAMYWYRQDPGQGLRLIYYSQIVNDFQKGDIAEGYSVSREKKESFPLTVTSAQKNPTAFYLCASSNEGVPPTEAFFGQGTRLTVV.

The chain has TRBV30 and TRBJ2-2; TRBD2 aligns across 12 bases. With 7 bases clipped from V and 5 bases from J, the junction kept 5 bases outside the gene matches. The CDR3 runs 14 residues. Germline assignment: CDR1 GTSNPN and CDR2 SVGIG (reference sequence). CDR3 residues: CAYRLAGETGELFF. The CDR3 DNA follows: TGTGCCTATCGACTAGCGGGAGAGACCGGGGAGCTGTTTTTT.

This clone appeared a single time. The V gene is TRBV30, the J gene TRBJ1-2, with unresolved D. This CDR3 contains 11 residues. Trimming cost V 0 bases and J 8 bases, with 7 bases left between them. The V gene's germline CDR1 is GTSNPN and CDR2 SVGIG (reference sequence). As DNA, the CDR3 is TGTGCCTGGAGTGTGGGGAGCGGCTACACCTTC. Translating gives CAWSVGSGYTF. The entire variable domain, with the rest obtained from reference TRBV30 and TRBJ1-2, is as follows: SQTIHQWPATLVQPVGSPLSLECTVEGTSNPNLYWYRQAAGRGLQLLFYSVGIGQISSEVPQNLSASRPQDRQFILSSKKLLLSDSGFYLCAWSVGSGYTFGSGTRLTVV.

The chain links TRBV30 to TRBJ1-5, with D possibly being TRBD1 (6 bases). Trimming left V 0 bases short and J 11 bases short, with 14 bases between. The CDR3 spans 13 residues. Germline values: CDR1 GTSNPN, CDR2 SVGIG (reference sequence). The CDR3 DNA reads TGTGCCTGGAGTGTACAGGGCCTGGCGGCCCAGCATTTT. This gives the protein CAWSVQGLAAQHF.

As to this clone: The junction departs from the called germline gene at one end, perhaps through a read error. The J gene is TRBJ2-6, the V gene TRBV6-1; 8 positions match TRBD1. The CDR3 length is 17 residues. The germline V gene has CDR1 MNHNS and CDR2 SASEGT. CDR3 in DNA: TGTGCCAGCAGTGGAAAACTGGACAGGGCTGGGGCCAACGGCCTGACTTTC. Amino acid sequence: CASSGKLDRAGANGLTF.

This clone was counted between two and nine times. The chain employs TRBV21-1 and TRBJ1-1; no check of the table's D call, TRBD1, against the DNA was made. TRBV21-1 is tagged as a pseudogene. CDR3 size: 17 residues. CDR3 in DNA: TGTGCCAGCAGCACAAGGATGGGACAGGGGAGGAACACTGAAGCTTTCTTT. Translating gives CASSTRMGQGRNTEAFF.

This chain joins TRBV6-1 and TRBJ1-1; D is uncertain. Germline V gene sequence: CDR1 MNHNS, CDR2 SASEGT. V shed 3 bases and J shed 2 bases, with 7 bases lying between them. The CDR3 extends over 13 amino acids. The CDR3 DNA sequence: TGTGCCAGCAGTGATTTGGCAAACACTGAAGCTTTCTTT. Its protein product is CASSDLANTEAFF.

This clone was observed a single time. Other DNA sequences in the same sample also yield this CDR3. The J gene is TRBJ2-7, the V gene TRBV14, with a weak D call TRBD1 (5 bases). V lost 3 bases and J lost 6, with 12 bases in between. The V gene's germline CDR1 is SGHDN and CDR2 FVKESK. The length of the CDR3 is 13 residues. CDR3 loop: CASSHTGFSEQYF. The CDR3 region has the DNA TGTGCCAGCAGCCACACAGGATTTAGCGAGCAGTACTTC.

The chain joins TRBV16 to TRBJ2-5; D is perhaps TRBD1 (5 bases). V was trimmed by 7 bases and J by 3 bases, leaving 9 bases between them. CDR1 is KGHSY and CDR2 is FQNENV in the germline V gene. The CDR3 runs 12 residues. CDR3: CASKTAKETQYF. CDR3 nucleotides: TGTGCCAGCAAGACAGCGAAAGAGACCCAGTACTTC.

The chain combines TRBV19 with TRBJ1-2; D is unresolved. The length of the CDR3 is 16 residues. Germline assignment: CDR1 LNHDA and CDR2 SQIVND (reference sequence). Trimming left V 3 bases short and J 0 bases short, with 14 bases between. This chain's CDR3 is CASSIWQATANYGYTF. The CDR3 DNA reads TGTGCCAGTAGTATCTGGCAGGCCACGGCTAACTATGGCTACACCTTC.

The CDR3 loop is CAWSTLNYGYTF. The CDR3 nucleotides are TGTGCCTGGAGTACTTTAAACTATGGCTACACCTTC. The V and J genes are TRBV30 and TRBJ1-2; D gene ambiguous. The germline V gene has CDR1 GTSNPN and CDR2 SVGIG (reference sequence). This CDR3 comprises 12 residues. Trimming removed 2 bases from V and 2 bases from J, with 6 bases in between.